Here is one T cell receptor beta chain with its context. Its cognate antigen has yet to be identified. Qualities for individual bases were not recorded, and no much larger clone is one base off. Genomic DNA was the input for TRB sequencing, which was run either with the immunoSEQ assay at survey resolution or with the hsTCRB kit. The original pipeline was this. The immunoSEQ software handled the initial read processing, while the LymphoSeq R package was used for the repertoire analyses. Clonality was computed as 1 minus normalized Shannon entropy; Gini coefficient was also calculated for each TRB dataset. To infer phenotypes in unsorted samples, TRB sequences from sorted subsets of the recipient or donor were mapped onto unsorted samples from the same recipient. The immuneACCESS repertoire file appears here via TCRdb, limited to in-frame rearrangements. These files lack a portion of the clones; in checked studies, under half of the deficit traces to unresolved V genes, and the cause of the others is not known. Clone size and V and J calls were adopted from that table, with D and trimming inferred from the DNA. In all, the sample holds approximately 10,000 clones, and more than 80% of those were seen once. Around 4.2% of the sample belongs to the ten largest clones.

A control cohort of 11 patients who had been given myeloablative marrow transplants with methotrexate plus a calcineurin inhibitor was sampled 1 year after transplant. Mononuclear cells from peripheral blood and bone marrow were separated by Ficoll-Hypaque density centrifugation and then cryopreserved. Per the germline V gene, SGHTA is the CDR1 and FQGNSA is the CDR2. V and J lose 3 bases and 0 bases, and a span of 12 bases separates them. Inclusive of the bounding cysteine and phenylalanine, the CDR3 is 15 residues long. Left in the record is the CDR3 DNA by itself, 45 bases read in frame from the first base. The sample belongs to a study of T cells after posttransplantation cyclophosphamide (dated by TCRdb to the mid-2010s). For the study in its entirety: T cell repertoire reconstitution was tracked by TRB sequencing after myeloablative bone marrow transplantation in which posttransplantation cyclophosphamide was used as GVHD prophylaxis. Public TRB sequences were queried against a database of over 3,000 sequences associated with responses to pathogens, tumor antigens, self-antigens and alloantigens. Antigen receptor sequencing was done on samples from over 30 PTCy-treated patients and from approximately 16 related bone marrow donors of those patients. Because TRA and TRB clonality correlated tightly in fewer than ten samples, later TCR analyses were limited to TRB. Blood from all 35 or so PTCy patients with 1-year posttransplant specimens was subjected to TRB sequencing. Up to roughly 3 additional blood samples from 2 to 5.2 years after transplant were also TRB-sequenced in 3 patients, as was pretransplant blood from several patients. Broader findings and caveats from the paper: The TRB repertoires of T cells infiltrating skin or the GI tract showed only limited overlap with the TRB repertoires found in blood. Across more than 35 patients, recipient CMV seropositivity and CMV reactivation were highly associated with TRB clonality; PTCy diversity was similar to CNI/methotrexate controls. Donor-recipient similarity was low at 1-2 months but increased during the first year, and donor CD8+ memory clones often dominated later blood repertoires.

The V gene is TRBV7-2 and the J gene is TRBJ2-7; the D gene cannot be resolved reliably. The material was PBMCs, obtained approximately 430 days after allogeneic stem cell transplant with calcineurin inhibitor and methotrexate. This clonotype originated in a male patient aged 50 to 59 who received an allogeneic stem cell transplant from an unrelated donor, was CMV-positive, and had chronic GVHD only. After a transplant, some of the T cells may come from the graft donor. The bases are TGTGCCAGCAGCTTCCAGGCCTCGAGCTCCTACGAGCAGTACTTC. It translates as CASSFQASSSYEQYF.